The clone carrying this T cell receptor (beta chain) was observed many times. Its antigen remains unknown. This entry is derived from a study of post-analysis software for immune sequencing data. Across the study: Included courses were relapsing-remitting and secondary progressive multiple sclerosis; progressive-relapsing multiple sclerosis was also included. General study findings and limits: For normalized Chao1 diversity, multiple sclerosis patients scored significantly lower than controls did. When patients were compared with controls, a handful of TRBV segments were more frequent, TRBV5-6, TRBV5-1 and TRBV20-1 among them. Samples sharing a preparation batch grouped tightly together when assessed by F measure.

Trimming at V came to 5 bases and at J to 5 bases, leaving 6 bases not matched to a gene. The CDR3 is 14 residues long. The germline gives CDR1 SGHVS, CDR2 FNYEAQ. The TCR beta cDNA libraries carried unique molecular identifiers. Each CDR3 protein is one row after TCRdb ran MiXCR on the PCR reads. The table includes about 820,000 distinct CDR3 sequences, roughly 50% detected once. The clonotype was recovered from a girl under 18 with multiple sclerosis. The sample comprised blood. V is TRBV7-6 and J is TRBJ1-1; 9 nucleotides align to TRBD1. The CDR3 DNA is TGTGCCAGCAGCAAAACGGACAGGGGAACTGAAGCTTTCTTT. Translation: CASSKTDRGTEAFF.